The T cell receptor (beta chain) described here comes from a study of blood T cell repertoires in COVID-19. About the study: COVID-19 samples from acute and convalescent phases originated in the United States, Italy and Spain.

Trimming left V 5 bases short and J 7 bases short, with 14 bases between. Germline assignment: CDR1 SEHNR and CDR2 FQNEAQ (reference sequence). The CDR3 covers 13 residues. Sequenced by immunoSEQ multiplex PCR; TCRdb stores in-frame clones only, minus some. Counted here are about 320,000 clones, over 85% occurring once; the ten biggest clones make up 2% to 3%. Participants' reported clinical history set cohort assignment. The chain couples TRBV7-9 to TRBJ1-2; D may be TRBD1 (5 bases). The clonotype was recovered from a man in his fifties or sixties who had recovered from COVID-19. Sample: PBMCs or T cells enriched from blood (not recorded which). CDR3 sequence (DNA): TGTGCCAGCAGCCCAGGGCCCGGGGGTGGCTACACCTTC. This translates into CASSPGPGGGYTF. The whole variable domain, remainder taken from reference TRBV7-9 and TRBJ1-2, is DTGVSQNPRHKITKRGQNVTFRCDPISEHNRLYWYRQTLGQGPEFLTYFQNEAQLEKSRLLSDRFSAERPKGSFSTLEIQRTEQGDSAMYLCASSPGPGGGYTFGSGTRLTVV.